This entry concerns a single TCR beta chain. Antigen specificity is unknown. V was clipped by 3 bases and J by 11 bases, with 23 bases between them. From germline, CDR1 is SGDLS and CDR2 YYNGEE. The CDR3 covers 15 residues. Primed by a sample-barcoded 5' primer and a J-beta primer mix, a second PCR proceeded for about 6 to 12 cycles. TCRdb re-derived calls from the 5' RACE reads in MiXCR, one entry per CDR3 protein. The sample records 650,000 to 1,000,000 distinct CDR3 sequences, 35% to 40% being singletons. This specimen belongs to a study of blood T cells in healthy people across ages. Study results and caveats: It was not possible, with unsorted PBMCs, to conclusively compare naive and antigen-experienced cells.

The sequence was obtained from a man between 18 and 29 years old in good health. The gene calls are TRBV9 and TRBJ2-5; a weak D match, TRBD1 (6 bases). What was sequenced was blood. The CDR3 sequence: CASSDPDSSYNEQYF. The CDR3 DNA is TGTGCCAGCAGCGATCCGGACAGCTCCTACAATGAGCAGTACTTC. The variable domain in full, completed from reference TRBV9 and TRBJ2-5, reads DSGVTQTPKHLITATGQRVTLRCSPRSGDLSVYWYQQSLDQGLQFLIQYYNGEERAKGNILERFSAQQFPDLHSELNLSSLELGDSALYFCASSDPDSSYNEQYFGPGTRLLVL.